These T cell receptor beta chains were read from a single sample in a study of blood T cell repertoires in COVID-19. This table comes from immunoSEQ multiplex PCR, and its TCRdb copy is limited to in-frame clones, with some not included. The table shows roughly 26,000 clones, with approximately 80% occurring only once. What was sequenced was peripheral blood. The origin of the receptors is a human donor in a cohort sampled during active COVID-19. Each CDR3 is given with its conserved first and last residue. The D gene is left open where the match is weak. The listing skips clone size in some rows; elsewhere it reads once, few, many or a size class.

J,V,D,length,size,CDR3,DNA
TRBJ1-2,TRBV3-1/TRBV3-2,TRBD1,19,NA,CASSQVGFTGGHATYGYTF,TGTGCCAGCAGCCAAGTTGGATTTACAGGGGGTCACGCGACCTATGGCTACACCTTC
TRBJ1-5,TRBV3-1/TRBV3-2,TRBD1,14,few,CASSAGTVNQPQHF,TGTGCCAGCAGCGCCGGGACAGTGAATCAGCCCCAGCATTTT
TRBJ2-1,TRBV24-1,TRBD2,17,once,CATSDSGTSGSYNEQFF,TGTGCCACCAGTGATTCGGGGACTAGCGGGTCCTACAATGAGCAGTTCTTC
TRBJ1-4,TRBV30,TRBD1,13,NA,CAWSWQGEEKLFF,TGTGCCTGGAGTTGGCAGGGGGAGGAAAAACTGTTTTTT
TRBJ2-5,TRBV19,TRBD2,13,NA,CASSTSGQETQYF,TGTGCCAGTAGTACTAGCGGCCAAGAGACCCAGTACTTC
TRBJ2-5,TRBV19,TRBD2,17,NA,CASSRIGDYPREETQYF,TGTGCCAGTAGCCGTATAGGGGACTACCCTCGGGAGGAGACCCAGTACTTC
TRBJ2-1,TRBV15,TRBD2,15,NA,CATSRLAGGPHEQFF,TGTGCCACCAGCAGACTAGCGGGAGGGCCTCATGAGCAGTTCTTC
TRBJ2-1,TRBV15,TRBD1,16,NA,CATTGQGALSYNEQFF,TGTGCCACCACTGGGCAGGGGGCCTTATCCTACAATGAGCAGTTCTTC
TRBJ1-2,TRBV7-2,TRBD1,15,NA,CASSLDPGQVGGYTF,TGTGCCAGCAGCTTAGACCCCGGACAGGTTGGTGGCTACACCTTC
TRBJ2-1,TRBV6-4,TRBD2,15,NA,CASSDGTSSYNEQFF,TGTGCCAGCAGTGACGGGACTAGCTCCTACAATGAGCAGTTCTTC